The rows below give T cell receptor beta chains drawn from one sample of a study of OX40 agonist ivuxolimab in advanced cancers. Profiled with immunoSEQ multiplex PCR; TCRdb holds only in-frame clones, not every one. Of about 150,000 clones listed, around 94% are singletons. The starting material was CD4+ or CD8+ T cells sorted from blood, obtained in a trial of the OX40 agonist ivuxolimab. The receptor source for this set is an adult with an advanced solid tumor such as melanoma, head and neck, liver or kidney cancer. Each CDR3 is given with its conserved first and last residue. The D gene is left open where the match is weak. The size of a clone is reported for some rows only, either as once, few or many, or as a class for expanded clones.

d_gene: .; j_gene: TRBJ2-3; abundance: .; len: 10; v_gene: TRBV20-1; CDR3nt: TGCAGTGCGCCTTTGGGGACGCAGTATTTT; CDR3aa: CSAPLGTQYF
d_gene: .; j_gene: TRBJ1-2; abundance: .; len: 11; v_gene: TRBV20-1; CDR3nt: TGCAGTGCTAGGGGGAGGTATGGCTACACCTTC; CDR3aa: CSARGRYGYTF
d_gene: .; j_gene: TRBJ1-5; abundance: .; len: 13; v_gene: TRBV7-9; CDR3nt: TGTGCCAGCAGCTTTAGGAGTAACCAGCCCCAGCATTTT; CDR3aa: CASSFRSNQPQHF
d_gene: .; j_gene: TRBJ2-3; abundance: .; len: 12; v_gene: TRBV6-5; CDR3nt: TGTGCCAGCAGTTACAGCAAGGATACGCAGTATTTT; CDR3aa: CASSYSKDTQYF
d_gene: .; j_gene: TRBJ2-5; abundance: .; len: 14; v_gene: TRBV19; CDR3nt: TGTGCCAGTAGTATACAGGGAGGAGGTGAGACCCAGTACTTC; CDR3aa: CASSIQGGGETQYF
d_gene: TRBD2; j_gene: TRBJ2-3; abundance: .; len: 17; v_gene: TRBV7-3; CDR3nt: TGTGCCAGCAGCCCCTCCCCACATAGCGGGGGCACAGATACGCAGTATTTT; CDR3aa: CASSPSPHSGGTDTQYF
d_gene: .; j_gene: TRBJ1-3; abundance: .; len: 15; v_gene: TRBV5-1; CDR3nt: TGCGCCAGCAGCTTGGCCGGGGCATCTGGAAACACCATATATTTT; CDR3aa: CASSLAGASGNTIYF
d_gene: .; j_gene: TRBJ1-1; abundance: .; len: 13; v_gene: TRBV11-2; CDR3nt: TGTGCCAGCAGCTTAGTCCTCCGCACTGAAGCTTTCTTT; CDR3aa: CASSLVLRTEAFF
d_gene: .; j_gene: TRBJ2-7; abundance: once; len: 12; v_gene: TRBV30; CDR3nt: TGTGCCTGGAGTGCCGGGTTCTACGAGCAGTACTTC; CDR3aa: CAWSAGFYEQYF
d_gene: TRBD1; j_gene: TRBJ1-4; abundance: .; len: 15; v_gene: TRBV18; CDR3nt: TGTGCCAGCTCACCTAGGGGGCAGGGAAGTGAAAAACTGTTTTTT; CDR3aa: CASSPRGQGSEKLFF
d_gene: TRBD1; j_gene: TRBJ1-2; abundance: .; len: 15; v_gene: TRBV9; CDR3nt: TGTGCCAGCAGCGCCCGGGACAGCCTAGACTATGGCTACACCTTC; CDR3aa: CASSARDSLDYGYTF
d_gene: .; j_gene: TRBJ1-1; abundance: .; len: 19; v_gene: TRBV5-5; CDR3nt: TGTGCCAGCAGCTTCCTAAGGACAGCCCAGGCGGGAATGAACACTGAAGCTTTCTTT; CDR3aa: CASSFLRTAQAGMNTEAFF
d_gene: .; j_gene: TRBJ1-3; abundance: .; len: 14; v_gene: TRBV6-6; CDR3nt: TGTGCCAGCAGTTACTCCCGAGATGGAAACACCATATATTTT; CDR3aa: CASSYSRDGNTIYF
d_gene: .; j_gene: TRBJ2-7; abundance: .; len: 13; v_gene: TRBV7-9; CDR3nt: TGTGCCAGCAGCAACGATGCTCCCTACGAGCAGTACTTC; CDR3aa: CASSNDAPYEQYF
d_gene: .; j_gene: TRBJ2-2; abundance: .; len: 15; v_gene: TRBV5-1; CDR3nt: TGCGCCAGCAGCTTGGTAGCCATTCTTGCCGGGGAGCTGTTTTTT; CDR3aa: CASSLVAILAGELFF
d_gene: .; j_gene: TRBJ1-3; abundance: .; len: 18; v_gene: TRBV18; CDR3nt: TGTGCCAGCTCACCAATGGGCTTACAGGGTAACTCTGGAAACACCATATATTTT; CDR3aa: CASSPMGLQGNSGNTIYF
d_gene: .; j_gene: TRBJ2-1; abundance: .; len: 14; v_gene: TRBV25-1; CDR3nt: TGTGCCAGCAGTGGGGTCGAGCCGTTCAATGAGCAGTTCTTC; CDR3aa: CASSGVEPFNEQFF
d_gene: .; j_gene: TRBJ1-1; abundance: .; len: 12; v_gene: TRBV2; CDR3nt: TGTGCCAACCGGGACGGCGGGACTGAAGCTTTCTTT; CDR3aa: CANRDGGTEAFF
d_gene: TRBD1; j_gene: TRBJ1-4; abundance: .; len: 15; v_gene: TRBV19; CDR3nt: TGTGCCAGTAGTCGCCGGACAGGGCTCCCAGAAAAACTGTTTTTT; CDR3aa: CASSRRTGLPEKLFF
d_gene: .; j_gene: TRBJ1-1; abundance: .; len: 13; v_gene: TRBV7-9; CDR3nt: TGTGCCAGCAGCCCCGCCGGGGGGGGTGAAGCTTTCTTT; CDR3aa: CASSPAGGGEAFF
d_gene: .; j_gene: TRBJ1-5; abundance: .; len: 15; v_gene: TRBV27; CDR3nt: TGTGCCAGCAGGTCGAGCAGGGGCCTGAATCAGCCCCAGCATTTT; CDR3aa: CASRSSRGLNQPQHF
d_gene: TRBD1; j_gene: TRBJ2-5; abundance: once; len: 16; v_gene: TRBV5-4; CDR3nt: TGTGCCAGCAGCTCAAACAGGGGTGCAGGGGGAGAGACCCAGTACTTC; CDR3aa: CASSSNRGAGGETQYF
d_gene: TRBD1; j_gene: TRBJ1-1; abundance: .; len: 14; v_gene: TRBV7-2; CDR3nt: TGTGCCAGCAGCTTGGGACAGGGTTTTATTGAAGCTTTCTTT; CDR3aa: CASSLGQGFIEAFF
d_gene: .; j_gene: TRBJ1-2; abundance: .; len: 14; v_gene: TRBV6-5; CDR3nt: TGTGCCAGCAGTTACGGTGGCAGGGGAGATGGCTACACCTTC; CDR3aa: CASSYGGRGDGYTF
d_gene: .; j_gene: TRBJ1-1; abundance: .; len: 13; v_gene: TRBV7-2; CDR3nt: TGTGCCGCGGGCAGAAACTCGAACACTGAAGCTTTCTTT; CDR3aa: CAAGRNSNTEAFF
d_gene: TRBD2; j_gene: TRBJ2-5; abundance: .; len: 14; v_gene: TRBV6-5; CDR3nt: TGTGCCAGCAGGCCCGGACTAGCGGGAGAGACCCAGTACTTC; CDR3aa: CASRPGLAGETQYF
d_gene: TRBD2; j_gene: TRBJ2-1; abundance: .; len: 16; v_gene: TRBV10-3; CDR3nt: TGTGCCATCAGTACTAGCGGGACTCTTATCCCCAATGAGCAGTTCTTC; CDR3aa: CAISTSGTLIPNEQFF
d_gene: .; j_gene: TRBJ1-1; abundance: once; len: 17; v_gene: TRBV5-1; CDR3nt: TGCGCCAGCAGCTTCCAGGGCAGAGGAAATCCTAAGACTGAAGCTTTCTTT; CDR3aa: CASSFQGRGNPKTEAFF
d_gene: TRBD1; j_gene: TRBJ1-2; abundance: few; len: 14; v_gene: TRBV7-9; CDR3nt: TGTGCCAGCAGCTACGACAGGGCGGACTATGGCTACACCTTC; CDR3aa: CASSYDRADYGYTF
d_gene: .; j_gene: TRBJ1-2; abundance: .; len: 14; v_gene: TRBV5-5; CDR3nt: TGTGCCAGCAGCTTGGGTTGGGACAACTATGGCTACACCTTC; CDR3aa: CASSLGWDNYGYTF
d_gene: .; j_gene: TRBJ2-6; abundance: .; len: 19; v_gene: TRBV30; CDR3nt: TGTGCCTGGAGTGTAAGTCGACGGACTGCGGCTTCTGGGGCCAACGTCCTGACTTTC; CDR3aa: CAWSVSRRTAASGANVLTF
d_gene: TRBD1; j_gene: TRBJ1-2; abundance: .; len: 14; v_gene: TRBV11-2; CDR3nt: TGTGCCAGCAGCTTAGGGACAGGGGGCGATGGCTACACCTTC; CDR3aa: CASSLGTGGDGYTF
d_gene: TRBD2; j_gene: TRBJ2-7; abundance: .; len: 15; v_gene: TRBV6-1; CDR3nt: TGTGCCAGCAGTTTTATAGCGGGAGGCAATTACGAGCAGTACTTC; CDR3aa: CASSFIAGGNYEQYF
d_gene: .; j_gene: TRBJ1-1; abundance: .; len: 11; v_gene: TRBV19; CDR3nt: TGTGCCAGTAGCGGCCGGATTGAAGCTTTCTTT; CDR3aa: CASSGRIEAFF
d_gene: TRBD2; j_gene: TRBJ2-1; abundance: .; len: 22; v_gene: TRBV4-1; CDR3nt: TGCGCCAGCAGCCAAGAACGCCTAACTAGCGGGGGGGCCCAAACCTCCTACAATGAGCAGTTCTTC; CDR3aa: CASSQERLTSGGAQTSYNEQFF
d_gene: .; j_gene: TRBJ2-7; abundance: .; len: 13; v_gene: TRBV6-1; CDR3nt: TGTGCCAGCATCACCCAGGCCGAGGGCGAGCAGTACTTC; CDR3aa: CASITQAEGEQYF
d_gene: TRBD1; j_gene: TRBJ1-5; abundance: .; len: 14; v_gene: TRBV19; CDR3nt: TGTGCCAGTAGTGCGCGACAGGGGAATCAGCCCCAGCATTTT; CDR3aa: CASSARQGNQPQHF
d_gene: .; j_gene: TRBJ1-1; abundance: .; len: 15; v_gene: TRBV30; CDR3nt: TGTGCCTGGACAGAGCTGCAAGGGAAGGACACTGAAGCTTTCTTT; CDR3aa: CAWTELQGKDTEAFF